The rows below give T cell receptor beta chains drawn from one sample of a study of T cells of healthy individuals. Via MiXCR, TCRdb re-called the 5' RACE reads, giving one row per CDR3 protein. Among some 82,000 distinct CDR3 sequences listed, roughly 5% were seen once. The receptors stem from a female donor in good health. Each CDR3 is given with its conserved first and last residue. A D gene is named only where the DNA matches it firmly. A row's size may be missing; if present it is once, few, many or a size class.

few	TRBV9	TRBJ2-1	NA	CASSEGGLLNNEQFF	TGTGCCAGCAGCGAGGGGGGACTACTGAACAATGAGCAGTTCTTC
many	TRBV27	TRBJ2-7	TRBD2	CASSLSAGGPYEQYF	TGTGCCAGCAGCTTAAGCGCGGGAGGGCCCTACGAGCAGTACTTC
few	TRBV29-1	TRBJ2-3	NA	CSVCKETDTQYF	TGCAGCGTTTGCAAGGAGACAGATACGCAGTATTTT
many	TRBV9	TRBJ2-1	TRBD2	CASSVEGGPYNEQFF	TGTGCCAGCAGCGTAGAGGGAGGGCCCTACAATGAGCAGTTCTTC
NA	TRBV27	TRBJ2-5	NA	CASSLIGKQETQYF	TGTGCCAGCAGTTTAATAGGGAAACAAGAGACCCAGTACTTC
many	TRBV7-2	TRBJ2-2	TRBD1	CASSSGQGASGELFF	TGTGCCAGCAGCTCAGGACAGGGGGCGTCCGGGGAGCTGTTTTTT
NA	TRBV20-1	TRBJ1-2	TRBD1	CSAEQQGMGGYTF	TGCAGTGCGGAGCAACAGGGGATGGGGGGCTACACCTTC
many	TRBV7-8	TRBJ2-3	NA	CASRPLSTSSTDTQYF	TGTGCCAGCAGGCCCCTTTCGACTTCTAGCACAGATACGCAGTATTTT
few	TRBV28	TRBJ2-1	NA	CASGPHWWQFF	TGTGCCAGCGGTCCCCACTGGTGGCAGTTCTTC
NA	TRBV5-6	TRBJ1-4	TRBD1	CASSLLGQGSGNEKLFF	TGTGCCAGCAGCTTGTTGGGACAGGGAAGTGGGAATGAAAAACTGTTTTTT
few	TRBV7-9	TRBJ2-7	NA	CASSSHSGYEQYF	TGTGCCAGCAGCTCGCACTCGGGGTACGAGCAGTACTTC
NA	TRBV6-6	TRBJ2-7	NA	CASSYRLGLSYEQYF	TGTGCCAGCAGTTACCGCCTGGGACTCTCCTACGAGCAGTACTTC
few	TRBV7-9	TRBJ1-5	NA	CANSPGTFNQPQHF	TGTGCCAACAGCCCCGGGACCTTCAATCAGCCCCAGCATTTT
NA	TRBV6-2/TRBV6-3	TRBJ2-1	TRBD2	CASMGGLADYNEQFF	TGTGCCAGCATGGGCGGACTAGCGGACTACAATGAGCAGTTCTTC
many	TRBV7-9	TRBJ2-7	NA	CASRGFEQYF	TGTGCCAGCAGGGGGTTCGAGCAGTACTTC
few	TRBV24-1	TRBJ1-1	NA	CATSFSNTPQIKTGNTEAFF	TGTGCCACCAGTTTCTCAAACACCCCCCAAATAAAGACAGGGAACACTGAAGCTTTCTTT
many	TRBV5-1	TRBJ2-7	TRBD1	CASSVGQGLYEQYF	TGCGCCAGCAGCGTCGGACAGGGGTTGTACGAGCAGTACTTC
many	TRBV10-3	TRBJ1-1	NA	CAISRTERALNTEAFF	TGTGCCATCAGCCGGACAGAAAGGGCCTTGAACACTGAAGCTTTCTTT
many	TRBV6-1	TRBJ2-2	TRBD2	CASSWTSGRATGELFF	TGTGCCAGCAGTTGGACTAGCGGGAGAGCGACCGGGGAGCTGTTTTTT
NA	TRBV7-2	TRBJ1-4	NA	CASSSDRSEKLFF	TGTGCCAGCAGCTCGGACAGAAGTGAAAAACTGTTTTTT
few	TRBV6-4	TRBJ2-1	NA	CASSDYPNNEQFF	TGTGCCAGCAGTGACTATCCTAACAATGAGCAGTTCTTC
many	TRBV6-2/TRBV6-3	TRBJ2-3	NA	CASSSLDNTQYF	TGTGCCAGCAGTTCTCTAGACAATACGCAGTATTTT
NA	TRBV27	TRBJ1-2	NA	CASSFYPQDPGYGYTF	TGTGCCAGCAGTTTTTACCCCCAGGATCCGGGTTATGGCTACACCTTC
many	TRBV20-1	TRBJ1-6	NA	CSARDMLDSPLHF	TGCAGTGCTAGGGACATGCTAGATTCACCCCTCCACTTT
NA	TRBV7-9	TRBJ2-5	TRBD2	CASSLVLGAGEQTQYF	TGTGCCAGCAGCTTAGTACTCGGAGCGGGAGAACAGACCCAGTACTTC
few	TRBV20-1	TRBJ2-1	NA	CSAPTVGSGRIYNEQFF	TGCAGTGCTCCTACAGTCGGATCGGGAAGAATCTACAATGAGCAGTTCTTC
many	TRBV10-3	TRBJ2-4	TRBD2	CAISEASGRVAKNIQYF	TGTGCCATCAGTGAGGCTAGCGGGAGGGTAGCCAAAAACATTCAGTACTTC
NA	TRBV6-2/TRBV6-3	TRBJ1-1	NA	CASSARTEAFF	TGTGCCAGCAGCGCGCGGACTGAAGCTTTCTTT
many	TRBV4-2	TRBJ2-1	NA	CASSQTRRGGNEQFF	TGTGCCAGCAGCCAAACCCGCAGGGGCGGCAATGAGCAGTTCTTC
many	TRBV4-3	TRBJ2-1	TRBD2	CASSLHPARLAGEPLYNEQFF	TGCGCCAGCAGCCTTCACCCGGCTCGTCTAGCGGGAGAACCCCTCTACAATGAGCAGTTCTTC
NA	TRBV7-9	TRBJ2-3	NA	CASSSPGTDTQYF	TGTGCCAGCAGCTCACCCGGCACAGATACGCAGTATTTT
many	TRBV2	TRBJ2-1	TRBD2	CASSELAGGGGYNEQFF	TGTGCCAGCAGTGAACTAGCGGGAGGGGGCGGTTACAATGAGCAGTTCTTC
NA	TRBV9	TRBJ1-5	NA	CASSPFGGDEQPQHF	TGTGCCAGCTCCCCGTTCGGGGGGGATGAACAGCCCCAGCATTTT
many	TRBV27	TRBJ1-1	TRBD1	CASNRDRGTEAFF	TGTGCCAGCAACCGGGACAGGGGTACTGAAGCTTTCTTT
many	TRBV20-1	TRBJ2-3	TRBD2	CSARQLAQDTQYF	TGCAGTGCTAGACAACTAGCGCAAGATACGCAGTATTTT
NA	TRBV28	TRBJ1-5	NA	CASSSPGGSGNQPQHF	TGTGCCAGCAGCTCCCCTGGCGGGAGCGGCAATCAGCCCCAGCATTTT
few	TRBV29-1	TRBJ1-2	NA	CSVQSDGYGYTF	TGCAGCGTTCAGTCGGACGGATATGGCTACACCTTC
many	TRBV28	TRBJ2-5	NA	CAHGRWRGETQYF	TGTGCCCATGGAAGATGGAGGGGGGAGACCCAGTACTTC
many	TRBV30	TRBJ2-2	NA	CARDRRWGTGELFF	TGTGCCCGCGACAGGCGCTGGGGCACCGGGGAGCTGTTTTTT
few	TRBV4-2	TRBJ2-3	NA	CASSQEVVGADTQYF	TGTGCCAGCAGCCAAGAGGTAGTGGGGGCGGATACGCAGTATTTT
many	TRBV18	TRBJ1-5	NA	CASSPPGLREAQPQHF	TGTGCCAGCTCACCACCGGGCCTAAGGGAAGCCCAGCCCCAGCATTTT
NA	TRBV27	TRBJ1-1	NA	CASSLSGLGRGEAFF	TGTGCCAGCAGTTTATCGGGGTTGGGGAGGGGTGAAGCTTTCTTT
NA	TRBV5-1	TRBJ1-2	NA	CASSPTDLLNYGYTF	TGCGCCAGCAGCCCAACGGATCTGCTTAACTATGGCTACACCTTC
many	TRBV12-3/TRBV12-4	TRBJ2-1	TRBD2	CASGVAGGPYGEQFF	TGTGCCAGCGGGGTCGCGGGAGGGCCCTACGGTGAGCAGTTCTTC
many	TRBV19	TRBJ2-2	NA	CASSISVSEELFF	TGTGCCAGTAGTATTAGTGTGTCCGAGGAGCTGTTTTTT
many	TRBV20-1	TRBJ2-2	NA	CSAPRPGELFF	TGCAGTGCCCCGCGGCCCGGGGAGCTGTTTTTT
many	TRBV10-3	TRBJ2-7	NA	CAISESSARVNEQYF	TGTGCCATCAGTGAGTCCTCGGCCAGGGTTAACGAGCAGTACTTC
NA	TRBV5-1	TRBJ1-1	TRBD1	CASKGGTGGGTEAFF	TGCGCCAGCAAGGGTGGGACAGGGGGCGGCACTGAAGCTTTCTTT
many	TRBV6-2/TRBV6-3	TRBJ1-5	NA	CASSTAGPSNQPQHF	TGTGCCAGCAGTACCGCCGGGCCAAGCAATCAGCCCCAGCATTTT